The 23 T cell receptor beta chains below come from one sample, sequenced in a study of blood T cell repertoires in COVID-19. Here immunoSEQ multiplex PCR was the method, and the copy in TCRdb shows in-frame clones only, minus some. The sample holds under 300,000 clones, 70% to 90% seen once. The specimen sequenced was PBMCs or T cells enriched from blood (not recorded which). These receptors originate from a woman in her thirties who had recovered from COVID-19.

This chain joins TRBV18 and TRBJ1-3; a weak D match, TRBD1 (5 bases). Germline values: CDR1 KGHSH, CDR2 LQKENI. CDR3 length equals 15 residues. V lost 1 base, J lost 0 bases, and 7 bases lay in between. The CDR3 bases are TGTGCCAGCTCACCACTCGACAGCTCTGGAAACACCATATATTTT. Encoded protein: CASSPLDSSGNTIYF.

This chain joins TRBV10-3 and TRBJ2-7, with TRBD1 matching over 12 bases. Trimming removed 5 bases from V and 5 bases from J; junction bases left unmatched: 7. The CDR3 length is 15 residues. Per germline, CDR1 ENHRY and CDR2 SYGVKD. CDR3 sequence reads: CAISRTGQGADEQYF. The CDR3 DNA reads as TGTGCCATCAGTCGAACGGGACAGGGGGCGGACGAGCAGTACTTC.

V gene TRBV11-2 combines with J gene TRBJ1-2, with 7 bases that match TRBD1. Trimming at V came to 5 bases and at J to 6 bases, leaving 18 bases not matched to a gene. This CDR3 is 17 amino acids long. Germline V lookup: CDR1 SGHAT, CDR2 FQNNGV. CDR3 loop: CASSLRGQPQRHHGYTF. The CDR3 DNA sequence: TGTGCCAGCAGCCTTAGGGGACAGCCTCAAAGGCATCATGGCTACACCTTC.

The V and J genes are TRBV6-2 or TRBV6-3 and TRBJ1-6; a weak D match, TRBD1 (6 bases). Germline loops: CDR1 MNHEY, CDR2 SVGEGT. The CDR3 covers 15 residues. Trimming removed 1 base from V and 8 bases from J, with 12 bases in between. DNA of the CDR3: TGTGCCAGCAGTTACTGGGGGCCGAAGGATTCACCCCTCCACTTT. Translating gives CASSYWGPKDSPLHF.

The J gene is TRBJ2-6, the V gene TRBV21-1; TRBD1 is the table's D call and was not checked against the DNA. TRBV21-1 is shown as a pseudogene. CDR3 length: 19 amino acids. CDR3 DNA sequence: TGTGCCAGCAGCAGACCGGGACAGGGAGAAAACTCTGGGGCCAACGTCCTGACTTTC. It yields the protein CASSRPGQGENSGANVLTF.

This chain connects TRBV7-2 to TRBJ1-6; TRBD1 might be the D (6 bases). This CDR3 region has 19 residues. Trimming took off 5 bases at V and 3 bases at J, with 23 bases between the two ends. CDR1 and CDR2 (germline): SGHTA, FQGNSA. The CDR3 coding sequence is TGTGCCAGCAGCCCCACCCCAAAACCGACAGGTCACTATAATTCACCCCTCCACTTT. Protein: CASSPTPKPTGHYNSPLHF. The entire variable domain, with the rest obtained from reference TRBV7-2 and TRBJ1-6, is as follows: GAGVSQSPSNKVTEKGKDVELRCDPISGHTALYWYRQSLGQGLEFLIYFQGNSAPDKSGLPSDRFSAERTGGSVSTLTIQRTQQEDSAVYLCASSPTPKPTGHYNSPLHFGNGTRLTVT.

V usage is TRBV27 and J usage is TRBJ2-5, with TRBD2 matching 7 bases. The CDR3 length is 13 residues. Per the germline V gene, CDR1 is MNHEY and CDR2 is SMNVEV (reference sequence). J lost 7 bases, V lost 5 bases, and 7 bases had no gene match. The CDR3 coding sequence is TGTGCCAGCAGTGCTGGACTAGTCGGGACCCAGTACTTC. Its protein is CASSAGLVGTQYF.

There are a few counts of this clone. This chain uses TRBV7-9 with TRBJ1-1; D is unclear. Germline CDR1 reads SEHNR; CDR2 reads FQNEAQ (reference sequence). This CDR3 is built from 11 residues. The V end was cut by 0 bases, the J end by 10 bases, with 6 bases between. CDR3 in amino acids: CASSLAGRAFF. The CDR3, as DNA: TGTGCCAGCAGCTTAGCGGGGAGAGCTTTCTTT.

The V and J genes are TRBV18 and TRBJ1-1; D perhaps matches TRBD1 (6 bases). This CDR3 contains 15 residues. Trimming cost V 5 bases and J 1 base, with 14 bases left between them. CDR1 is KGHSH and CDR2 is LQKENI in the germline V gene. The CDR3 nucleotides read TGTGCCAGCTCAAATCCGGCAGGGGCGAACACTGAAGCTTTCTTT. It translates to CASSNPAGANTEAFF.

The V and J genes are TRBV7-9 and TRBJ1-2; a weak D match, TRBD1 (6 bases). Germline loops: CDR1 SEHNR, CDR2 FQNEAQ (reference sequence). The CDR3 has 12 residues. V lost 3 bases and J 13 bases, leaving 15 bases between the germline ends. The CDR3 nucleotides are TGTGCCAGCAGCTTGGACAGCGGTCTTTTCACCTTC. As protein: CASSLDSGLFTF.

The chain links TRBV27 to TRBJ2-7, with 9 bases fitting TRBD2. The CDR3 spans 18 residues. Germline V CDR1 and CDR2: MNHEY, SMNVEV (reference sequence). The J segment lost 1 base and the V segment lost 6 bases, leaving 16 bases of the junction unmatched. The CDR3 reads CASRTSQRGVTASYEQYF. Here the CDR3 DNA reads TGTGCCAGCAGGACCTCTCAGCGGGGGGTTACCGCTTCCTACGAGCAGTACTTC.

This chain links TRBV11-2 with TRBJ2-1; D is undetermined. The CDR3 has 13 amino acids. Germline V gene sequence: CDR1 SGHAT, CDR2 FQNNGV. The V end was cut by 3 bases, the J end by 4 bases, with 7 bases between. The CDR3 region is CASSFSTYNEQFF. The CDR3 nucleotides read TGTGCCAGCAGCTTCTCTACTTACAATGAGCAGTTCTTC.

This clone was counted between two and nine times. The J gene is TRBJ1-1, the V gene TRBV27; a weak D match, TRBD1 (5 bases). V dropped 5 bases and J dropped 4 bases, with 11 bases sitting between them. Per the germline V gene, CDR1 is MNHEY and CDR2 is SMNVEV (reference sequence). This CDR3 has 13 residues. The chain's CDR3 is CASSGGSGTEAFF. The CDR3 nucleotides are TGTGCCAGCAGTGGGGGGAGTGGCACTGAAGCTTTCTTT.

The gene calls are TRBV7-3 and TRBJ2-1; TRBD1 matches at 8 bases. CDR1 and CDR2 (germline): SGHTA, FQGTGA. V lost 2 bases and J lost 4; bases outside the gene matches: 7. This CDR3 comprises 16 residues. CDR3 region: CASSLSSQGVYNEQFF. As DNA, the CDR3 is TGTGCCAGCAGCTTATCGTCACAGGGGGTATACAATGAGCAGTTCTTC.

Here the CDR3 reads CASSPSQGQGKTEAFF. In DNA, the CDR3 is TGTGCCAGCAGCCCCTCCCAAGGACAGGGGAAAACTGAAGCTTTCTTT. The chain employs TRBV5-8 and TRBJ1-1, with TRBD1 matching 9 bases. The CDR3 contains 16 residues. J gave up 5 bases and V 4 bases, and 12 bases lay outside the gene matches. Germline-derived CDR1 and CDR2 are SGHTS and YDEGEE.

The chain has TRBV2 and TRBJ2-2; a weak D match, TRBD2 (6 bases). Germline V gene sequence: CDR1 SNHLY, CDR2 FYNNEI. The length of the CDR3 is 16 residues. Trimming removed 8 bases at V and 6 bases at J, with 22 bases between. Here the CDR3 reads CASGGIVKDYPGELFF. The DNA of the CDR3 is TGTGCCAGCGGTGGGATCGTAAAGGACTACCCCGGGGAGCTGTTTTTT.

This clone was recorded only once. The chain has TRBV4-1 and TRBJ2-3; no clear D. Trimming stripped 1 base from V and 2 bases from J, with 19 bases between. This CDR3 has 18 amino acids. CDR1 is MGHRA and CDR2 is YSYEKL in the germline V gene. This CDR3 is CASSQASAGRSFTDTQYF. The DNA for the CDR3 is TGCGCCAGCAGCCAAGCAAGTGCAGGTCGTTCTTTCACAGATACGCAGTATTTT.

The rearrangement links TRBV2 to TRBJ2-7, with 10 bases lining up with TRBD2. Germline CDR1 SNHLY, CDR2 FYNNEI. The CDR3 is 19 amino acids. The trim removed 6 bases at V and 1 base at J, leaving 18 bases unmatched. Here the CDR3 reads CASRAGTSATSFFSYEQYF. CDR3 nucleotide sequence: TGTGCCAGCAGAGCCGGGACTAGCGCCACTTCCTTCTTTTCCTACGAGCAGTACTTC.

This clone appeared a few times. J is TRBJ1-2 and V is TRBV13; TRBD1 matches 7 bases. The ends lost 3 bases at V and 2 bases at J; junction bases unmatched: 3. CDR1 is PRHDT, CDR2 FYEKMQ, per germline (reference sequence). CDR3 length equals 14 residues. CDR3 nucleotide sequence: TGTGCCAGCAGCTTTGAGGGGGCGAACTATGGCTACACCTTC. It is translated as CASSFEGANYGYTF.

J is TRBJ1-1 and V is TRBV13; TRBD1 might be the D (5 bases). Germline values: CDR1 PRHDT, CDR2 FYEKMQ (reference sequence). Trimming took off 1 base at V and 8 bases at J, with 20 bases between the two ends. This CDR3 has 16 residues. CDR3 coding DNA: TGTGCCAGCAGCTTAGTCGCATCGTTTGGGGGGGTAGAAGCTTTCTTT. Translating gives CASSLVASFGGVEAFF.

The chain recombines TRBV6-2 or TRBV6-3 with TRBJ2-1, with TRBD2 matching over 13 bases. Germline CDR1 reads MNHEY; CDR2 reads SVGEGT. The V gene end was trimmed by 6 bases and the J gene end by 8 bases; junction bases not matched to a gene: 13. This CDR3 spans 17 amino acids. The CDR3 bases are TGTGCCAGCAGCCCGATAGAATCGGGACTAGCGGGGTATGAGCAGTTCTTC. Its protein product is CASSPIESGLAGYEQFF.

V usage is TRBV27 and J usage is TRBJ1-1; 9 bases fit TRBD1. V shed 1 base and J 4 bases; nucleotides not matched to a gene: 10. This CDR3 spans 17 amino acids. Per the germline V gene, CDR1 is MNHEY and CDR2 is SMNVEV (reference sequence). The CDR3 region is CASSLFADRGMRTEAFF. In DNA, the CDR3 is TGTGCCAGCAGTTTATTCGCGGACAGGGGAATGCGCACTGAAGCTTTCTTT.

This chain uses TRBV19 with TRBJ1-2; D not resolved. Germline V CDR1 and CDR2: LNHDA, SQIVND (reference sequence). CDR3 length equals 8 residues. Trimming shortened V by 10 bases and J by 6 bases, and 3 bases separated the two germline ends. CDR3 protein: CATDGYTF. In DNA, the CDR3 is TGTGCCACCGATGGCTACACCTTC.